The 14 T cell receptor beta chains reported below all come from one sample, sequenced in a study of blood T cell repertoires in COVID-19. Generated by immunoSEQ multiplex PCR, the TCRdb table keeps only in-frame clones and is missing some. The data hold around 70,000 clones, with approximately 80% observed a single time. Sequencing was performed on peripheral blood. These receptor sequences come from a man aged 50-60 years with COVID-19, enrolled during active disease.

The rearrangement links TRBV7-8 to TRBJ2-7, with 13 bases matching TRBD2. V shed 5 bases and J 2 bases; nucleotides not matched to a gene: 6. Per the germline V gene, CDR1 is SGHVS and CDR2 is FQNEAQ. This CDR3 has 16 amino acids. CDR3 amino acids: CASSATGTSGAYEQYF. DNA for the CDR3: TGTGCCAGCAGCGCCACGGGGACTAGCGGGGCCTACGAGCAGTACTTC.

This sequence joins TRBV5-1 and TRBJ2-3; 8 bases are a match to TRBD2. The CDR3 extends over 18 amino acids. The germline V gene has CDR1 SGHRS and CDR2 YFSETQ. J lost 3 bases, V lost 0 bases, and 12 bases had no gene match. The CDR3 spells CASSLAVNPGGATDTQYF. The CDR3 DNA sequence: TGCGCCAGCAGCTTGGCCGTGAACCCGGGGGGGGCAACAGATACGCAGTATTTT.

The rearrangement links TRBV6-2 or TRBV6-3 to TRBJ1-3; D possibly corresponds to TRBD1 (5 bases). The CDR3 is 15 residues long. Germline lookup yields CDR1 MNHEY and CDR2 SVGEGT. V was clipped by 5 bases and J by 0 bases, with 11 bases between them. As DNA, the CDR3 is TGTGCCAGCAGTACGGGGGTCATCTCTGGAAACACCATATATTTT. Amino acid sequence: CASSTGVISGNTIYF.

The chain couples TRBV4-3 to TRBJ2-7; 9 bases match TRBD1. The CDR3 extends over 14 amino acids. Per the germline V gene, CDR1 is LGHNA and CDR2 is YSLEER. Trimming took 5 bases from V and 3 from J; bases not matched to a gene: 5. The CDR3 sequence is CASSEGTGIYEQYF. CDR3 nucleotide sequence: TGCGCCAGCAGCGAAGGGACAGGGATCTACGAGCAGTACTTC.

The chain is built from TRBV15 and TRBJ2-5; 9 bases are a match to TRBD1. Trimming removed 5 bases from V and 13 bases from J; junction bases left unmatched: 14. The CDR3 runs to 14 residues. Germline CDR1 reads LNHNV; CDR2 reads YYDKDF (reference sequence). CDR3 in DNA: TGTGCCACCAGCCGGAGACCGGGACAGGGTTTTTCGTACTTC. Encoded protein: CATSRRPGQGFSYF.

This clone was recorded once. The chain uses TRBV7-9 and TRBJ2-1; 12 nucleotides agree with TRBD2. V shed 1 base and J 8 bases; nucleotides not matched to a gene: 6. CDR3 length: 16 residues. The germline V gene has CDR1 SEHNR and CDR2 FQNEAQ (reference sequence). As DNA, the CDR3 is TGTGCCAGCAGCTTAGGACTAGCGGGAGTAGTGGATGAGCAGTTCTTC. It codes for CASSLGLAGVVDEQFF.

The V call is TRBV19, the J call TRBJ2-3; 14 bases map to TRBD2. J was trimmed by 2 bases and V by 3 bases; bases with no gene match: 4. The CDR3 loop spans 17 amino acids. Germline V gene data show CDR1 as LNHDA and CDR2 as SQIVND (reference sequence). CDR3: CASSIGTSGSPTDTQYF. The CDR3 nucleotides are TGTGCCAGTAGTATTGGGACTAGCGGGAGCCCCACAGATACGCAGTATTTT.

The rearrangement links TRBV10-3 to TRBJ2-7; 10 nucleotides align to TRBD1. CDR1 and CDR2 from the germline V gene are ENHRY and SYGVKD. J lost 6 bases, V lost 10 bases, and 12 bases had no gene match. The CDR3 runs 14 residues. The CDR3 sequence is CATQQAGQGSEQYF. CDR3 DNA sequence: TGTGCCACCCAACAGGCGGGACAGGGGTCCGAGCAGTACTTC.

The gene calls are TRBV11-2 and TRBJ2-7, with D possibly TRBD2 on 5 matching bases. V shed 7 bases and J shed 3 bases, with 16 bases lying between them. Germline CDR1 SGHAT, CDR2 FQNNGV. The CDR3 runs to 14 residues. CDR3 DNA: TGTGCCAGCAACGGAGGCAGCGGTGGCTACGAGCAGTACTTC. It specifies CASNGGSGGYEQYF.

The chain employs TRBV7-8 and TRBJ2-7; D not resolved. Germline V CDR1 and CDR2: SGHVS, FQNEAQ. The CDR3 consists of 14 residues. V was trimmed by 5 bases and J by 1 base, leaving 12 bases between them. CDR3 residues: CASSPRRDSYEQYF. In DNA form, the CDR3 reads TGTGCCAGCAGCCCCAGGCGCGATTCCTACGAGCAGTACTTC.

The chain combines TRBV28 with TRBJ1-1, with D possibly being TRBD1 (5 bases). Trimming pared 5 bases from V and 4 bases from J, leaving 17 bases between. This CDR3 comprises 15 residues. Germline CDR1 and CDR2: MDHEN and SYDVKM. In DNA form, the CDR3 reads TGTGCCAGCAGTCCCGCCGGGGGTCTCCCCACTGAAGCTTTCTTT. Translation: CASSPAGGLPTEAFF.

This chain links TRBV5-1 with TRBJ1-2; 7 positions match TRBD1. Germline-derived CDR1 and CDR2 are SGHRS and YFSETQ. Unmatched junction bases numbered 2, after V lost 0 bases and J lost 3 bases. The CDR3 is 14 residues long. The CDR3 bases are TGCGCCAGCAGCTTGGCCACAGGGGACTATGGCTACACCTTC. It yields the protein CASSLATGDYGYTF. Full variable domain (missing parts from reference TRBV5-1 and TRBJ1-2): KAGVTQTPRYLIKTRGQQVTLSCSPISGHRSVSWYQQTPGQGLQFLFEYFSETQRNKGNFPGRFSGRQFSNSRSEMNVSTLELGDSALYLCASSLATGDYGYTFGSGTRLTVV.

The rearrangement links TRBV30 to TRBJ1-5; 7 nucleotides agree with TRBD1. Unmatched junction bases numbered 12, after V lost 1 base and J lost 6 bases. Germline CDR1 GTSNPN, CDR2 SVGIG (reference sequence). The CDR3 spans 16 residues. The CDR3 nucleotides are TGTGCCTGGAGTGAAGCAGGGGGTTACAGGGTTCAGCCCCAGCATTTT. Its protein is CAWSEAGGYRVQPQHF.

The chain recombines TRBV11-1 with TRBJ2-7; D might be TRBD2 (6 bases). This CDR3 contains 15 residues. Trimming left V 3 bases short and J 2 bases short, with 14 bases between. Germline-derived CDR1 and CDR2 are SGHAT and FQDESV (reference sequence). CDR3 bases: TGTGCCAGCAGCTTGAGGGGTGGGAGGCCCTACGAGCAGTACTTC. Translated, it gives CASSLRGGRPYEQYF.